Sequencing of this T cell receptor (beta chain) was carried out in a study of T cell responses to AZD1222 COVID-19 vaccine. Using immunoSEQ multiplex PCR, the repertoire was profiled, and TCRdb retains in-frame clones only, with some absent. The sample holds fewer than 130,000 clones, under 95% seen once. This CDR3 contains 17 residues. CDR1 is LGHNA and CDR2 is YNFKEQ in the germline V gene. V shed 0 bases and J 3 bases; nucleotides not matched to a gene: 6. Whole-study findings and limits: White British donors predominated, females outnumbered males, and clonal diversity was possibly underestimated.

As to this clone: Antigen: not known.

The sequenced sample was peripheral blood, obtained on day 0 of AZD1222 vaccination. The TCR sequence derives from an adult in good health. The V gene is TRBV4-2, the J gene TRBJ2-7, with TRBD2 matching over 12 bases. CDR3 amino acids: CASSQESLAGGVYEQYF. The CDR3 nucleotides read TGTGCCAGCAGCCAAGAATCTCTAGCGGGAGGGGTCTACGAGCAGTACTTC.